This section outlines one T cell receptor beta chain sequence together with its context. Other DNA sequences in the sample encode the same CDR3. Repertoires were generated with immunoSEQ multiplex PCR, while TCRdb's copy carries only in-frame clones and drops some. This sample has over 300,000 clones, with approximately 84% found just once. CDR1 and CDR2 (germline): DFQATT, SNEGSKA (reference sequence). The CDR3 is 11 amino acids. The V and J ends lost 6 bases and 3 bases respectively, with 8 bases between them. The sample is drawn from a study of blood T cell repertoires in COVID-19. About the study: The United States, Italy and Spain provided the acute and convalescent COVID-19 samples.

Input material: PBMCs or T cells enriched from blood (not recorded which). The chain joins TRBV20-1 to TRBJ1-1, with D possibly TRBD1 on 5 matching bases. This TCR came from a woman aged 18-30 years who had recovered from COVID-19. The DNA of the CDR3 is TGCAGTGCCCCCAGGGACACTGAAGCTTTCTTT. It is translated as CSAPRDTEAFF.